The rows below give T cell receptor beta chains drawn from one sample of a study of graft-versus-host responses after intestinal transplantation. Profiled with immunoSEQ multiplex PCR; TCRdb holds only in-frame clones, not every one. The table shows 55,000 to 70,000 clones, with approximately 90% occurring only once. This material consisted of PBMCs, taken roughly 120 days after intestinal transplantation. All receptors come from a human patient who received an intestinal transplant, so some T cells may come from the graft donor. Each CDR3 is given with its conserved first and last residue. The D gene is left open where the match is weak. Expanded clones get a size class; other rows say once, few or many, or leave the size out.

TRBJ2-3 | TRBV5-5 | NA | NA | 13 | TGTGCCAGCAGCTTGAATAACCCAGATACGCAGTATTTT | CASSLNNPDTQYF
TRBJ2-5 | TRBV7-9 | NA | NA | 11 | TGTGCCAGCAGCTTAGATGAGACCCAGTACTTC | CASSLDETQYF
TRBJ1-2 | TRBV28 | few | NA | 12 | TGTGCCAGCAGTTTACGGGGAGCTGGCTACACCTTC | CASSLRGAGYTF
TRBJ2-1 | TRBV7-9 | NA | NA | 13 | TGTGCCTGGCGGAGGGCCGCCTACAATGAGCAGTTCTTC | CAWRRAAYNEQFF
TRBJ2-7 | TRBV2 | few | NA | 16 | TGTGCCAGCAGTGAAGGATTCAGTTTGAGCTCCTACGAGCAGTACTTC | CASSEGFSLSSYEQYF
TRBJ2-3 | TRBV5-1 | NA | NA | 17 | TGCGCCAGCAGCTTGGCGGAAATCCCGACTGGCACAGATACGCAGTATTTT | CASSLAEIPTGTDTQYF
TRBJ2-1 | TRBV28 | NA | TRBD2 | 16 | TGTGCCAGCAGGCCTAGCGGGGGGAGCTCCTACAATGAGCAGTTCTTC | CASRPSGGSSYNEQFF
TRBJ2-7 | TRBV18 | once | NA | 14 | TGTGCCAGCTCACCACGAGGGGGGACTTACGAGCAGTACTTC | CASSPRGGTYEQYF
TRBJ1-4 | TRBV4-1 | NA | NA | 14 | TGCGCCAGCAGCCAAGGGGGGGCCGGTGAAAAACTGTTTTTT | CASSQGGAGEKLFF
TRBJ1-1 | TRBV29-1 | NA | NA | 14 | TGCAGCGTTGATGACAGGAAAATGAACACTGAAGCTTTCTTT | CSVDDRKMNTEAFF
TRBJ1-2 | TRBV5-1 | NA | NA | 15 | TGCGCCAGCAGCTTGGGGGCAGGGTCTGTCTATGGCTACACCTTC | CASSLGAGSVYGYTF
TRBJ2-5 | TRBV5-4 | NA | TRBD1 | 14 | TGTGCCAGCAGCTGGGACAGGCGCACGGAGACCCAGTACTTC | CASSWDRRTETQYF
TRBJ2-2 | TRBV13 | NA | NA | 14 | TGTGCCAGCAGCCACCTTATAGTCACCGGGGAGCTGTTTTTT | CASSHLIVTGELFF
TRBJ1-2 | TRBV6-4 | NA | NA | 12 | TGTGCCAGCAGTGCAGTCTACTATGGCTACACCTTC | CASSAVYYGYTF
TRBJ1-6 | TRBV7-9 | NA | TRBD1 | 16 | TGTGCCAGCAGCTCGACCCGACAGGGAGGAAATTCACCCCTCCACTTT | CASSSTRQGGNSPLHF
TRBJ2-2 | TRBV5-1 | NA | TRBD1 | 15 | TGCGCCAGCAGCTTGAACAGGGGGCATCCCGGGGAGCTGTTTTTT | CASSLNRGHPGELFF
TRBJ2-7 | TRBV10-3 | NA | TRBD1 | 13 | TGTGCCAGCACCGGGACAGAGACCTACGAGCAGTACTTC | CASTGTETYEQYF
TRBJ2-1 | TRBV12-5 | NA | TRBD2 | 15 | TGTGCTAGTGGTTTGCGTCTAGCGGGAGTCAGTGAGCAGTTCTTC | CASGLRLAGVSEQFF
TRBJ2-1 | TRBV7-6 | NA | TRBD1 | 14 | TGTGCCAGCAGCTCGGGGACAGGGCGCGATGAGCAGTTCTTC | CASSSGTGRDEQFF
TRBJ2-1 | TRBV4-2 | NA | NA | 17 | TGTGCCAGCAGCCAAGAAGGAACGGGCCTCTCCTACAATGAGCAGTTCTTC | CASSQEGTGLSYNEQFF
TRBJ2-5 | TRBV29-1 | NA | TRBD1 | 13 | TGCAGCGTCCAGGGACAGGGAGGAGAGACCCAGTACTTC | CSVQGQGGETQYF
TRBJ2-2 | TRBV19 | NA | TRBD1 | 14 | TGTGCCAGTAGTCAACAGGGGGTTTCCGGGGAGCTGTTTTTT | CASSQQGVSGELFF
TRBJ2-3 | TRBV20-1 | NA | NA | 11 | TGCAGTGCTAGCGGCACAGATACGCAGTATTTT | CSASGTDTQYF
TRBJ1-2 | TRBV15 | NA | NA | 17 | TGTGCCACCACCGGGCCCCTACCGGGAGCCAACTCGCCTGGCTACACCTTC | CATTGPLPGANSPGYTF
TRBJ1-1 | TRBV29-1 | once | NA | 12 | TGCAGCGTGGACAGCTTTAACACTGAAGCTTTCTTT | CSVDSFNTEAFF
TRBJ2-3 | TRBV27 | NA | NA | 12 | TGTGCCAGCAGTCCGAACACAGATACGCAGTATTTT | CASSPNTDTQYF